This section outlines one T cell receptor beta chain sequence together with its context. The antigen is unknown. These data come from a study of OX40 agonist ivuxolimab in advanced cancers. Across the study: Having had anti-PD-1, anti-PD-L1 or anti-CTLA-4 therapy before was allowed, and roughly 40% had some.

The study's findings and limits: Clonal expansion by week 6 occurred in CD4+ and CD8+ blood T cells (at 0.1 to 3.0 mg/kg).

There are 14 residues in the CDR3. Trimming cost V 0 bases and J 4 bases, with 4 bases left between them. The germline V gene encodes CDR1 SGHNT and CDR2 YENEEA. The method was immunoSEQ multiplex PCR; TCRdb's version includes in-frame clones alone and lacks a portion of them. The profile shows under 80,000 clones, around 84% of them singletons. The material was CD4+ or CD8+ T cells sorted from blood, obtained in a trial of the OX40 agonist ivuxolimab. This sequence joins TRBV11-3 and TRBJ1-6, with D unclear. The sequence was collected from an adult with an advanced solid tumor such as melanoma, head and neck, liver or kidney cancer. The CDR3: CASSLDGYNSPLHF. CDR3 nucleotide sequence: TGTGCCAGCAGCTTAGATGGGTATAATTCACCCCTCCACTTT.